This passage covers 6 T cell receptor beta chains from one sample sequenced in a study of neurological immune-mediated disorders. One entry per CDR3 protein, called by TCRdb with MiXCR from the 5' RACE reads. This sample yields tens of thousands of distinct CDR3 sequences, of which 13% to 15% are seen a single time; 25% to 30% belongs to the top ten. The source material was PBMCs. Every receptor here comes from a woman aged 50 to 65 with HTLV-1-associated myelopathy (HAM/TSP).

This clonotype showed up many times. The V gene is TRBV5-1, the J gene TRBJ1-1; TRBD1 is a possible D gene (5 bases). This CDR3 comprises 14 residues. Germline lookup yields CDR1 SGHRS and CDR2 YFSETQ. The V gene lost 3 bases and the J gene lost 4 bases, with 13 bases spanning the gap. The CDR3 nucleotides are TGCGCCAGCAGCTCGACGGGGGGGGGCACTGAAGCTTTCTTT. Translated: CASSSTGGGTEAFF.

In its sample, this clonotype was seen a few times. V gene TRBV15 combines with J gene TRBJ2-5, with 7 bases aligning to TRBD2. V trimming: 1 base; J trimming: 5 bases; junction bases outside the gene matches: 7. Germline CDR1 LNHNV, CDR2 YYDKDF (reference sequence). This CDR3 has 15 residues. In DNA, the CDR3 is TGTGCCACCAGCAGAGTGGCGGGGGAGAAGGAGACCCAGTACTTC. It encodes CATSRVAGEKETQYF.

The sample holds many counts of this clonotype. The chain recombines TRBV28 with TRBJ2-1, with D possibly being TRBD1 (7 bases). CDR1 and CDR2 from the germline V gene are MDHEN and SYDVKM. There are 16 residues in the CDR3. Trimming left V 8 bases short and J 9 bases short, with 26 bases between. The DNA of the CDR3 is TGTGCCAGCGTGAGGAGTGTGGGGGGAGCAGGGGGTGAGCAGTTCTTC. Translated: CASVRSVGGAGGEQFF.

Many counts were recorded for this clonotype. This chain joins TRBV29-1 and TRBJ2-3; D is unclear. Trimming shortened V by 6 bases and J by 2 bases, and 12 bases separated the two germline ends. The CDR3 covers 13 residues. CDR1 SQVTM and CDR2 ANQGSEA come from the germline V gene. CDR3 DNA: TGCAGCGTAGGGTTACGACCCACAGATACGCAGTATTTT. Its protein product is CSVGLRPTDTQYF.

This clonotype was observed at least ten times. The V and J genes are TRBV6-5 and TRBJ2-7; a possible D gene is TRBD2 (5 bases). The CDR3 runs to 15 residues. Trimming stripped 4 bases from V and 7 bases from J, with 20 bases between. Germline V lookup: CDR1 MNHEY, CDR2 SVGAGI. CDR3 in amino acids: CASSFRRADVGEQYF. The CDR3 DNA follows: TGTGCCAGCAGTTTTCGGCGGGCCGATGTGGGAGAGCAGTACTTC.

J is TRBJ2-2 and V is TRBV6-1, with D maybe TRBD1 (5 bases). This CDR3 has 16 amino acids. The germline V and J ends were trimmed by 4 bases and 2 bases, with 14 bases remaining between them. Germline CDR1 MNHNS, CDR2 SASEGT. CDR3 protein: CASSGRQPLNTGELFF. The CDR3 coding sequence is TGTGCCAGCAGTGGGCGACAGCCCCTCAACACCGGGGAGCTGTTTTTT.